This T cell receptor beta chain was obtained from a study of blood T cell repertoires in COVID-19. The CDR3 totals 15 residues. Losses at the gene ends were 5 bases for V and 10 bases for J; bases not matched to a gene: 9. Germline V lookup: CDR1 MDHEN, CDR2 SYDVKM. The table came from immunoSEQ multiplex PCR; TCRdb's copy has only in-frame clones and leaves some out. The sample yields around 60,000 clones, 84% seen once. The sequence was collected from a man aged 55 to 69 with COVID-19, enrolled during active disease. The chain joins TRBV28 to TRBJ1-6; TRBD1 aligns across 9 bases. The sequencing input was peripheral blood. The CDR3 nucleotides are TGTGCCAGCAGTGGGGGACAGGGTGTGGTATCACCCCTCCACTTT. The encoded protein is CASSGGQGVVSPLHF.